Listed here is a single TCR beta chain. The antigen is undetermined. Library preparation (for TCRbeta) was performed with unique molecular identifiers. TCRdb recomputed calls from the PCR reads with MiXCR, one row per CDR3 protein. The sample includes about 600,000 distinct CDR3 sequences, under 25% seen only once; the top ten take roughly 13%. These data come from a study of T-cell reconstitution after alpha-beta-depleted transplantation in children. Findings of the study overall: Alpha-beta T cells about two months after transplant reportedly derived from several hundred expanded graft clones. From newly produced T cells came most of the T-cell counts and diversity one year after transplant. Surviving recipient T cells and intrathymic progenitors accounted for some patients' high TCRbeta diversity at day 60.

Germline CDR1 and CDR2: KGHSH and LQKENI. The CDR3 sequence is 16 residues long. J lost 1 base, V lost 2 bases, and 6 bases had no gene match. This rearrangement joins TRBV18 to TRBJ2-3; 7 nucleotides line up with TRBD2. The receptor's source is a boy in the first two years of life who had a stem cell transplant for acute myeloid leukemia, so the T cells may come from the graft donor. This specimen was PBMCs, mostly from graft donor cells, taken 360 days after TCRalphabeta/CD19-depleted stem cell transplant. The DNA for the CDR3 is TGTGCCAGCTCACCATTGGCGGGGGAGCGCACAGATACGCAGTATTTT. Protein: CASSPLAGERTDTQYF.